These 7 T cell receptor beta chains came from one sample sequenced in a study of siplizumab effects on memory and regulatory T cells. Only in-frame clones appear in the TCRdb table, and some are missing; sequencing was by immunoSEQ multiplex PCR. Of around 100,000 clones in the sample, 75% to 95% were seen once. The sample comprised CD4+ T cells sorted from blood. These receptor sequences come from a human donor in good health. Some clones in this sample may be carry-over from other donors' samples.

CDR3 DNA: TGTGCCAGCAGCTTAGGCCGACTAGCGGGAGGGCCCAGGGAGACCCAGTACTTC. Protein sequence: CASSLGRLAGGPRETQYF. The V gene is TRBV11-2, the J gene TRBJ2-5, with 14 bases matching TRBD2. This CDR3 spans 18 amino acids. Germline values: CDR1 SGHAT, CDR2 FQNNGV. Trimming took 1 base from V and 5 from J; bases not matched to a gene: 9.

DNA for the CDR3: TGCGCCAGCAGCCGCTCCTCGTTGGCTGGGGCCAACGTCCTGACTTTC. Residues: CASSRSSLAGANVLTF. The chain carries TRBV4-1 and TRBJ2-6; the D is unclear. Per the germline V gene, CDR1 is MGHRA and CDR2 is YSYEKL. The germline V and J ends were trimmed by 4 bases and 2 bases, with 12 bases remaining between them. The CDR3 totals 16 residues.

This chain uses TRBV5-6 with TRBJ2-2; D may be TRBD1 or TRBD2 (5 bases each). This CDR3 has 18 residues. The V end lost 4 bases, the J end lost 5 bases, and 24 bases lay between the germline ends. The V gene's germline CDR1 is SGHDT and CDR2 YYEEEE. DNA for the CDR3: TGTGCCAGCAGCCCTCATGTGGGGGACCCCGGGTGGACCGGGGAGCTGTTTTTT. Translation: CASSPHVGDPGWTGELFF.

This sequence joins TRBV5-1 and TRBJ2-7, with D possibly matching TRBD1 (6 bases). Trimming left V 0 bases short and J 3 bases short, with 16 bases between. This CDR3 comprises 16 residues. The germline CDR1 and CDR2 sequences are SGHRS and YFSETQ. The CDR3 loop is CASSLEGTLLFYEQYF. CDR3 nucleotides: TGCGCCAGCAGCTTGGAAGGGACACTTTTATTCTACGAGCAGTACTTC.

Concerning this clone itself: This CDR3 is also generated by other DNA sequences in the sample. V and J are TRBV18 and TRBJ1-1, with 10 nucleotides matching TRBD1. CDR1 and CDR2 (germline): KGHSH, LQKENI. The CDR3 is 15 amino acids. V gave up 1 base and J gave up 2 bases; unmatched junction bases: 1. CDR3 sequence (DNA): TGTGCCAGCTCACCACGGGACAGGGGAAACACTGAAGCTTTCTTT. This encodes CASSPRDRGNTEAFF. Looking up the rest from reference TRBV18 and TRBJ1-1 gives the full variable domain: NAGVMQNPRHLVRRRGQEARLRCSPMKGHSHVYWYRQLPEEGLKFMVYLQKENIIDESGMPKERFSAEFPKEGPSILRIQQVVRGDSAAYFCASSPRDRGNTEAFFGQGTRLTVV.

The chain is built from TRBV5-4 and TRBJ1-1; D not certain. Germline CDR1 is SGHNT and CDR2 is YYREEE (reference sequence). The V end lost 3 bases, the J end lost 4 bases, and 10 bases lay between the germline ends. This CDR3 spans 13 amino acids. CDR3 protein: CASSSVLATEAFF. Written as DNA, the CDR3 is TGTGCCAGCAGCTCGGTGTTGGCCACTGAAGCTTTCTTT.

V gene TRBV27 combines with J gene TRBJ2-5, with 8 bases that match TRBD2. The CDR3 extends over 13 amino acids. CDR1 is MNHEY, CDR2 SMNVEV, per germline (reference sequence). V lost 8 bases and J lost 5; bases outside the gene matches: 7. The DNA for the CDR3 is TGTGCCAGCGGGGGGACTAGAATCGAGACCCAGTACTTC. Protein product: CASGGTRIETQYF.